The 14 T cell receptor beta chains below come from one sample, sequenced in a study of patients and donors after allogeneic stem cell transplantation. Using its own MiXCR run on the RT-PCR reads, TCRdb lists one record per CDR3 protein. This sample has about 960,000 distinct CDR3 sequences, with roughly 18% found just once. The sequencing sample was made of blood, either unsorted or a sorted T cell fraction (not recorded which). Every receptor here comes from a human donor who was either an allogeneic HSCT recipient or a stem cell or donor lymphocyte infusion donor (not recorded which). It is not recorded whose cells these are; they may come from a transplant donor.

This clonotype appeared many times. The gene calls are TRBV25-1 and TRBJ1-5, with 7 bases matching TRBD1. CDR3 size: 15 residues. The germline V gene encodes CDR1 MGHDK and CDR2 SYGVNS. The V and J ends lost 4 bases and 4 bases, in that order; junction bases with no gene match: 7. In nucleotides, the CDR3 is TGTGCCAGCAGTGGGAAGGGACAGATTAATCAGCCCCAGCATTTT. The encoded protein is CASSGKGQINQPQHF.

V usage is TRBV24-1 and J usage is TRBJ2-7, with TRBD2 identical over 11 bases. J was trimmed by 9 bases and V by 3 bases; bases with no gene match: 15. Germline V lookup: CDR1 KGHDR, CDR2 SFDVKD. CDR3 length: 17 amino acids. The CDR3 region has the DNA TGTGCCACCAGTGATCCCCCCGGGACTAGCGGCAATGGGGTGCAGTACTTC. This sequence encodes CATSDPPGTSGNGVQYF.

This clonotype was observed a handful of times. The rearrangement uses TRBV12-3 or TRBV12-4 and TRBJ1-1; possible D gene TRBD1, 6 bases. V was shortened by 5 bases and J by 4 bases, with 14 bases between the two germline ends. The CDR3 consists of 14 residues. This chain's CDR3 is CASSPQGSGTEAFF. CDR3 bases: TGTGCCAGCAGTCCTCAGGGGTCAGGCACTGAAGCTTTCTTT.

This clonotype was counted a few times. This rearrangement joins TRBV12-3 or TRBV12-4 to TRBJ1-2; D is possibly TRBD1 (6 bases). Trimming stripped 6 bases from V and 5 bases from J, with 16 bases between. CDR3 length: 14 residues. The CDR3 sequence is CASSSQGFLYGYTF. CDR3 nucleotides: TGTGCCAGCAGCTCACAGGGTTTCTTATATGGCTACACCTTC.

This clonotype was found a few times. The chain joins TRBV12-3 or TRBV12-4 to TRBJ1-1; D possibly corresponds to TRBD1 (6 bases). The CDR3 extends over 15 amino acids. The germline V and J ends were trimmed by 3 bases and 6 bases, with 17 bases remaining between them. CDR3 loop: CASSFNKGGKAEAFF. The CDR3 coding sequence is TGTGCCAGCAGTTTTAATAAGGGGGGCAAGGCTGAAGCTTTCTTT.

The CDR3 region has the DNA TGTGCCAGCAGGATACCTGGGACGGTAAACACCGGGGAGCTGTTTTTT. This translates into CASRIPGTVNTGELFF. The chain uses TRBV2 and TRBJ2-2, with D possibly being TRBD1 or TRBD2 (5 bases each). CDR1 is SNHLY, CDR2 FYNNEI, per germline. Trimming cost V 6 bases and J 2 bases, with 16 bases left between them. The CDR3 has 16 residues.

In this sample, this clonotype turned up once. V usage is TRBV2 and J usage is TRBJ1-4; the D gene is possibly TRBD1 (6 bases). V lost 6 bases and J lost 7, with 18 bases in between. The CDR3 has 15 residues. The V gene's germline CDR1 is SNHLY and CDR2 FYNNEI. The CDR3 loop is CASSPTKDRFEKLFF. CDR3 sequence (DNA): TGTGCCAGCAGCCCTACAAAAGACAGGTTTGAAAAACTGTTTTTT.

Ten or more counts support this clonotype. The V gene is TRBV15, the J gene TRBJ2-1; no reliable D call. Germline CDR1 reads LNHNV; CDR2 reads YYDKDF (reference sequence). This CDR3 is built from 17 residues. V was shortened by 0 bases and J by 0 bases, with 12 bases between the two germline ends. The CDR3 DNA reads TGTGCCACCAGCAGAGACCCGACACCCTACTCCTACAATGAGCAGTTCTTC. Protein: CATSRDPTPYSYNEQFF.

There are many counts of this clonotype. This chain links TRBV12-3 or TRBV12-4 with TRBJ2-7, with a weak D call TRBD2 (5 bases). Trimming removed 10 bases at V and 2 bases at J, with 18 bases between. This CDR3 is 14 amino acids long. CDR3 in DNA: TGTGCCATCACCAGACGAGGGCCCCCCTACGAGCAGTACTTC. Residues: CAITRRGPPYEQYF.

V and J are TRBV5-1 and TRBJ2-2, with no clear D. From germline, CDR1 is SGHRS and CDR2 YFSETQ. The V and J ends lost 5 bases and 7 bases respectively, with 15 bases between them. The CDR3 spans 14 residues. CDR3 bases: TGCGCCAGCAGAGATGATGCTGGGGTCGGGGAGCTGTTTTTT. It translates to CASRDDAGVGELFF.

The CDR3 DNA sequence: TGTGCCAGCAGCCCGACAGGGGCTGGAAACACCATATATTTT. It specifies CASSPTGAGNTIYF. The chain is built from TRBV12-3 or TRBV12-4 and TRBJ1-3, with 8 nucleotides matching TRBD1. V dropped 6 bases and J dropped 2; count of bases not matched to a gene: 3. The CDR3 spans 14 residues.

The gene calls are TRBV5-1 and TRBJ2-1; 9 nucleotides agree with TRBD2. Germline CDR1 reads SGHRS; CDR2 reads YFSETQ. The CDR3 runs to 14 residues. V trimming: 0 bases; J trimming: 12 bases; junction bases outside the gene matches: 7. This CDR3 reads CASSLGGRVHGQFF. The CDR3 region has the DNA TGCGCCAGCAGCTTGGGCGGGAGGGTACATGGGCAGTTCTTC.

V gene TRBV11-1 combines with J gene TRBJ1-1, with D unresolved. This CDR3 is built from 13 residues. V lost 5 bases and J lost 7, with 14 bases in between. Germline CDR1 is SGHAT and CDR2 is FQDESV (reference sequence). The CDR3 here is CASSPGRTVEAFF. The CDR3 bases are TGTGCCAGCAGCCCTGGACGTACAGTTGAAGCTTTCTTT.

This chain links TRBV27 with TRBJ2-1, with a possible D match to TRBD2 (5 bases). CDR1 and CDR2 (germline): MNHEY, SMNVEV (reference sequence). Trimming cost V 6 bases and J 8 bases, with 14 bases left between them. The CDR3 extends over 13 amino acids. Here the CDR3 DNA reads TGTGCCAGCAGCAAACTAGTGTGGCATGAGCAGTTCTTC. Translation: CASSKLVWHEQFF.